Listed below are T cell receptor beta chains from one sample, sequenced in a study of T-cell reconstitution after alpha-beta-depleted transplantation in children. MiXCR, applied by TCRdb to the PCR reads, yields one record per CDR3 protein. Of 550,000 to 600,000 distinct CDR3 sequences listed, more than 20% were seen once; the top ten hold roughly 13%. The material sequenced was PBMCs, mostly from graft donor cells, taken 360 days after TCRalphabeta/CD19-depleted stem cell transplant. Receptors were obtained from a boy under two years old who had a stem cell transplant for acute myeloid leukemia, so the T cells may come from the graft donor. CDR3s include the opening cysteine and the closing phenylalanine or tryptophan. A D gene is named only where the DNA matches it firmly. Rows give clone size only sometimes, using once, few, many, or a class for an expanded clone.

cdr3_aa cdr3_nt v_call clone_size j_call cdr3_length d_call
CASSLGEGTDTQYF TGTGCCAGCAGCCTTGGGGAGGGGACAGATACGCAGTATTTT TRBV6-5 few TRBJ2-3 14 TRBD2
CASSPLGLIQETQYF TGTGCCAGCAGCCCCCTGGGACTTATTCAAGAGACCCAGTACTTC TRBV7-2 . TRBJ2-5 15 .
CSVDTGLAGGITEQYF TGCAGCGTTGATACGGGACTAGCGGGGGGCATAACCGAGCAGTACTTC TRBV29-1 many TRBJ2-7 16 TRBD2
CASSSPPTGTGELFF TGTGCCAGCAGCTCCCCCCCGACAGGGACCGGGGAGCTGTTTTTT TRBV7-2 many TRBJ2-2 15 TRBD1
CSARDLAKGQLEETQYF TGCAGTGCTAGAGACCTCGCAAAGGGACAGTTGGAAGAGACCCAGTACTTC TRBV20-1 many TRBJ2-5 17 TRBD1
CSASLGGQHTDTQYF TGCAGTGCCTCCCTGGGGGGACAGCACACAGATACGCAGTATTTT TRBV20-1 few TRBJ2-3 15 .
CSAERAGGNSPLHF TGCAGTGCCGAACGTGCGGGGGGAAATTCACCCCTCCACTTT TRBV20-1 few TRBJ1-6 14 .
CASFRGYTGELFF TGTGCCAGCTTCAGGGGCTACACCGGGGAGCTGTTTTTT TRBV12-3/TRBV12-4 few TRBJ2-2 13 .
CASGDRALGGYGYTF TGTGCCAGCGGCGACAGGGCCCTGGGCGGCTATGGCTACACCTTC TRBV12-3/TRBV12-4 . TRBJ1-2 15 TRBD1
CASSYRAKDTQYF TGTGCCAGCTCCTACAGGGCCAAGGATACGCAGTATTTT TRBV6-1 . TRBJ2-3 13 .